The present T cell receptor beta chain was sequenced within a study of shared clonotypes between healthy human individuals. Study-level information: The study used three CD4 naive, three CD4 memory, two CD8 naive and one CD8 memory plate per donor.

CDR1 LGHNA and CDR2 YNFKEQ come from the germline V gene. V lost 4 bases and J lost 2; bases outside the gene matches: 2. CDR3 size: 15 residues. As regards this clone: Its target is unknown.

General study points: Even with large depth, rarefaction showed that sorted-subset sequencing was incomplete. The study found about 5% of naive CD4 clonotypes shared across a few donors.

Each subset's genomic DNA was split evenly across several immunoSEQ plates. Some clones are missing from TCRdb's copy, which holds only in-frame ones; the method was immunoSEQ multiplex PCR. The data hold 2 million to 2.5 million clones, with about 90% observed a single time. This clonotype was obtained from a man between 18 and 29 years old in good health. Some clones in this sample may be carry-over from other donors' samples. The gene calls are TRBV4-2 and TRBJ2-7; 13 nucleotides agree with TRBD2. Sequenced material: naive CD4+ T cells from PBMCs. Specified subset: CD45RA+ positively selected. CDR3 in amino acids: CASSRGLAGAYEQYF. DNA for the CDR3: TGTGCCAGCAGCCGAGGACTAGCGGGGGCCTACGAGCAGTACTTC.